Listed below are T cell receptor beta chains from one sample, sequenced in a study of T cells in Graves' hyperthyroidism and ophthalmopathy. From the multiplex PCR reads, TCRdb called clonotypes with MiXCR, one entry per CDR3 protein. In the table there are about 610,000 distinct CDR3 sequences, roughly 15% of which are singletons. The sequencing input was blood. Receptors were obtained from a middle-aged woman with Graves' ophthalmopathy. CDR3s include the opening cysteine and the closing phenylalanine or tryptophan. A D gene is named only where the DNA matches it firmly.

D: TRBD2
V: TRBV4-1
J: TRBJ2-2
length: 18
CDR3: CASSIISGRAFGTGELFF

D: NA
V: TRBV28
J: TRBJ2-7
length: 11
CDR3: CASIDDYEQYF

D: NA
V: TRBV6-2/TRBV6-3
J: TRBJ1-1
length: 13
CDR3: CASNPSVNTEAFF

D: NA
V: TRBV5-1
J: TRBJ1-1
length: 14
CDR3: CASSLEGSTTEAFF

D: NA
V: TRBV6-1
J: TRBJ1-5
length: 15
CDR3: CASSEGLPGNQPQHF

D: TRBD1
V: TRBV29-1
J: TRBJ2-4
length: 12
CDR3: CSVETGKNIQYF

D: TRBD2
V: TRBV25-1
J: TRBJ2-5
length: 20
CDR3: CASTRTVSTSGKGSVETQYF

D: NA
V: TRBV6-5
J: TRBJ2-7
length: 16
CDR3: CASSYSPGTAGYEQYF

D: TRBD2
V: TRBV2
J: TRBJ2-4
length: 17
CDR3: CASSEAHAGDVKNIQYF

D: NA
V: TRBV12-3/TRBV12-4
J: TRBJ1-2
length: 14
CDR3: CASKKGVGGYGYTF

D: TRBD1
V: TRBV6-1
J: TRBJ2-2
length: 14
CDR3: CASSAGQGGGELFF

D: TRBD1
V: TRBV20-1
J: TRBJ2-4
length: 14
CDR3: CSAEGQGPKNIQYF

D: NA
V: TRBV6-2/TRBV6-3
J: TRBJ2-7
length: 15
CDR3: CASSYSGERAYEQYF

D: TRBD1
V: TRBV10-3
J: TRBJ2-7
length: 17
CDR3: CAISVGLRGPFSYEQYF

D: NA
V: TRBV2
J: TRBJ2-7
length: 13
CDR3: CASSVSGAYEQYF

D: NA
V: TRBV20-1
J: TRBJ2-7
length: 12
CDR3: CSARAILPEQYF

D: NA
V: TRBV27
J: TRBJ2-7
length: 13
CDR3: CASSYRVDYEQYF

D: NA
V: TRBV28
J: TRBJ2-2
length: 12
CDR3: CVSSPPTGELFF

D: NA
V: TRBV20-1
J: TRBJ2-2
length: 12
CDR3: CSATGNTGELFF

D: NA
V: TRBV12-3/TRBV12-4
J: TRBJ2-6
length: 15
CDR3: CASSLRAAGANVLTF

D: NA
V: TRBV6-1
J: TRBJ2-2
length: 12
CDR3: CASSVAAGELFF

D: TRBD1
V: TRBV6-5
J: TRBJ2-5
length: 17
CDR3: CASSYRGEFSSQETQYF

D: NA
V: TRBV18
J: TRBJ1-3
length: 11
CDR3: CASSPGDTIYF

D: NA
V: TRBV12-3/TRBV12-4
J: TRBJ2-5
length: 12
CDR3: CASSLNWETQYF

D: NA
V: TRBV27
J: TRBJ1-5
length: 18
CDR3: CASSLNIWQGKDNQPQHF

D: TRBD1
V: TRBV20-1
J: TRBJ1-2
length: 15
CDR3: CSASTDRRFPYGYTF

D: NA
V: TRBV5-1
J: TRBJ1-2
length: 13
CDR3: CATWGVGGYGYTF

D: TRBD2
V: TRBV11-2
J: TRBJ2-1
length: 16
CDR3: CASSPRTSGSYNEQFF

D: TRBD1
V: TRBV6-1
J: TRBJ2-5
length: 14
CDR3: CASTGQGAGETQYF

D: NA
V: TRBV5-5
J: TRBJ1-4
length: 15
CDR3: CASRSGIGTGEKLFF

D: TRBD1
V: TRBV7-3
J: TRBJ1-5
length: 17
CDR3: CASSLTGQDRENQPQHF

D: NA
V: TRBV5-1
J: TRBJ2-2
length: 16
CDR3: CASSLVIAVFTGELFF

D: TRBD1
V: TRBV6-1
J: TRBJ1-5
length: 16
CDR3: CASSEGDRGNNQPQHF

D: TRBD1
V: TRBV29-1
J: TRBJ2-5
length: 14
CDR3: CSVWTGGGIETQYF

D: NA
V: TRBV6-1
J: TRBJ2-7
length: 13
CDR3: CASRRDISYEQYF

D: NA
V: TRBV6-5
J: TRBJ2-5
length: 14
CDR3: CASSYSGQGSTQYF

D: TRBD1
V: TRBV7-8
J: TRBJ2-7
length: 15
CDR3: CASSSAGTGGYEQYF

D: NA
V: TRBV7-7
J: TRBJ2-7
length: 15
CDR3: CASSGGPGSSYEQYF

D: TRBD1
V: TRBV6-5
J: TRBJ1-6
length: 15
CDR3: CASSFRTGGTSPLHF

D: TRBD1
V: TRBV29-1
J: TRBJ1-2
length: 14
CDR3: CSVERTGGNYGYTF

D: NA
V: TRBV6-1
J: TRBJ2-5
length: 15
CDR3: CASSESLGLLETQYF

D: NA
V: TRBV10-3
J: TRBJ2-5
length: 13
CDR3: CAISLRAQETQYF

D: NA
V: TRBV5-1
J: TRBJ2-5
length: 18
CDR3: CASSLCPRDTESQETQYF

D: NA
V: TRBV11-1
J: TRBJ2-2
length: 15
CDR3: CASSRDGLNTGELFF

D: NA
V: TRBV6-5
J: TRBJ1-1
length: 13
CDR3: CASSSVQHTEAFF

D: TRBD1
V: TRBV28
J: TRBJ1-1
length: 16
CDR3: CASSPGTGRSDTEAFF

D: NA
V: TRBV2
J: TRBJ2-7
length: 12
CDR3: CASSALFYEQYF

D: TRBD2
V: TRBV20-1
J: TRBJ2-5
length: 16
CDR3: CSASRAGGPGQETQYF

D: NA
V: TRBV28
J: TRBJ2-5
length: 14
CDR3: CASTKQGLEKTQYF

D: NA
V: TRBV6-5
J: TRBJ1-2
length: 14
CDR3: CASSYSRINYGYTF

D: NA
V: TRBV6-1
J: TRBJ1-1
length: 13
CDR3: CATLNGRETEAFF

D: TRBD2
V: TRBV18
J: TRBJ2-1
length: 14
CDR3: CASSPPGRANEQFF